The present T cell receptor beta chain was sequenced within a study of cytomegalovirus exposure and HLA in healthy donors. General study findings and limits: Accurate HLA-A and HLA-B prediction from TCR beta sequences was reported for most subjects. Several of the most significant clusters appeared linked to common viral pathogens, based on a later analysis. Per a prior analysis, the majority of TCR beta V segments were productive roughly 90% or roughly 30% of the time.

The PCR contained 60 Vbeta and 13 Jbeta primers. As handled by the study authors: In a later analysis, the count reached about 75 million unique TCR beta chains, with about 11 million shared. The table came from immunoSEQ multiplex PCR; TCRdb's copy has only in-frame clones and leaves some out. That table furnishes V, J and clone size, whereas the DNA furnished D and trimming. The table includes 100,000 or so clones, approximately 76% detected once. V gave up 4 bases and J gave up 11 bases; unmatched junction bases: 14. Germline CDR1 SNHLY, CDR2 FYNNEI. This CDR3 has 15 residues. Worth noting for this clone: The antigen remains unidentified.

V is TRBV2 and J is TRBJ1-1; 9 bases map to TRBD1. The sequence derives from a man aged 40-49 years in good health and CMV-seronegative. Material for sequencing was PBMCs. CDR3 coding DNA: TGTGCCAGCAGTGGACCGGGACAGGGTACCATTCCGGCTTTCTTT. Its protein is CASSGPGQGTIPAFF. Full variable domain (outside the CDR3, taken from reference TRBV2 and TRBJ1-1): EPEVTQTPSHQVTQMGQEVILRCVPISNHLYFYWYRQILGQKVEFLVSFYNNEISEKSEIFDDQFSVERPDGSNFTLKIRSTKLEDSAMYFCASSGPGQGTIPAFFGQGTRLTVV.